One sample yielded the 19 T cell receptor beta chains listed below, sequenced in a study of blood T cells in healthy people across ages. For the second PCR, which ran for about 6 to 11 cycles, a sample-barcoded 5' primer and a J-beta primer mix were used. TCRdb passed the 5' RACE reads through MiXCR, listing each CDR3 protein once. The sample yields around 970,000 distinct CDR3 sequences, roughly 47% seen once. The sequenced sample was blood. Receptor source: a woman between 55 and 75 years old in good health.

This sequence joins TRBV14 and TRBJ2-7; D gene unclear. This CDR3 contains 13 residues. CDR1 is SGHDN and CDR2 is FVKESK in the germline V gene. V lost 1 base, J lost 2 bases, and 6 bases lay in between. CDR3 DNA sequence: TGTGCCAGCAGCCAAGTTTCTGCCTACGAGCAGTACTTC. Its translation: CASSQVSAYEQYF.

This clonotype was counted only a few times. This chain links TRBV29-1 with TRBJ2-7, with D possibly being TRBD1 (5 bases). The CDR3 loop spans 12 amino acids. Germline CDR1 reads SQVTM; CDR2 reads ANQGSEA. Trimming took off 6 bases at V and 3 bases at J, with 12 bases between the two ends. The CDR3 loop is CSVRGEGYEQYF. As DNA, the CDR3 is TGCAGCGTAAGGGGTGAAGGCTACGAGCAGTACTTC.

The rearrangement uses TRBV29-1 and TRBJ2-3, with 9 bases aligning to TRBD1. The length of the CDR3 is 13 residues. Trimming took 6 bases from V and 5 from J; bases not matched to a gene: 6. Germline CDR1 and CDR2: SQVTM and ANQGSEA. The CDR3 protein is CSVSGQGRDTQYF. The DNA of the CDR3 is TGCAGCGTCTCGGGACAGGGCAGAGATACGCAGTATTTT.

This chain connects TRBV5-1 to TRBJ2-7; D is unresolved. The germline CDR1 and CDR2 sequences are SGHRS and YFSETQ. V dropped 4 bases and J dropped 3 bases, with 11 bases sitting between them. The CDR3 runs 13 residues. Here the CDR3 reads CASSPARDYEQYF. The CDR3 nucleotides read TGCGCCAGCAGCCCGGCGCGCGACTACGAGCAGTACTTC.

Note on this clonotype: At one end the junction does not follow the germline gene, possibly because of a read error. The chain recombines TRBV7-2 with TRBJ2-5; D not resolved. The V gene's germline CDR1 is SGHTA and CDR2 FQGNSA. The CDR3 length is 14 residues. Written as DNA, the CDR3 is TGTGCCACCAGCACTCCCCCCTGGGGAGAGACCCAGTACTTC. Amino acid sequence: CATSTPPWGETQYF.

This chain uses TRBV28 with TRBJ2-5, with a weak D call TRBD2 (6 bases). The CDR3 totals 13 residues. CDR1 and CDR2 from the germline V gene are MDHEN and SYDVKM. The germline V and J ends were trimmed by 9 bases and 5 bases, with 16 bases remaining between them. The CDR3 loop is CASSQLAPETQYF. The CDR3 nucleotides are TGTGCCAGTTCTCAACTAGCACCCGAGACCCAGTACTTC.

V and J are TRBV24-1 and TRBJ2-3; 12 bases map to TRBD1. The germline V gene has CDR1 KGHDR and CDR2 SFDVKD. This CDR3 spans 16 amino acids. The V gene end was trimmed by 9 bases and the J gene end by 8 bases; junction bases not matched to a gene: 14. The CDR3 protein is CATAAGQGAQVGTQYF. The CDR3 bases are TGTGCCACCGCCGCGGGACAGGGGGCGCAGGTAGGTACGCAGTATTTT.

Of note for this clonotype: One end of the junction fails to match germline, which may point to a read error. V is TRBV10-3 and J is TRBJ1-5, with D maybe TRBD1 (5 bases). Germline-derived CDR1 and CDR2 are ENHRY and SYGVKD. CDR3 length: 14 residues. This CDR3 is CVISDGAGWQPQHF. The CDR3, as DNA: TGTGTCATCAGTGACGGGGCAGGGTGGCAGCCCCAGCATTTT.

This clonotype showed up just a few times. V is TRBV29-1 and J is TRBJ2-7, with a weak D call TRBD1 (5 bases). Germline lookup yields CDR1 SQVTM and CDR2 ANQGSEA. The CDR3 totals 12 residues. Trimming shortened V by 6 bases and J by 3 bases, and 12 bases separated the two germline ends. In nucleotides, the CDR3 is TGCAGCGTACAGGAAGATTACTACGAGCAGTACTTC. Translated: CSVQEDYYEQYF.

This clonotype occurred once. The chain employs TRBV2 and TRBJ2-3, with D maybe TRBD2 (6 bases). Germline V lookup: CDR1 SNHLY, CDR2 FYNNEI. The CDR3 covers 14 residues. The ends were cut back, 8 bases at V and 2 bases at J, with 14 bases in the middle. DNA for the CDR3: TGTGCCAGCCGCGACGGCGGGGACACAGATACGCAGTATTTT. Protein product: CASRDGGDTDTQYF.

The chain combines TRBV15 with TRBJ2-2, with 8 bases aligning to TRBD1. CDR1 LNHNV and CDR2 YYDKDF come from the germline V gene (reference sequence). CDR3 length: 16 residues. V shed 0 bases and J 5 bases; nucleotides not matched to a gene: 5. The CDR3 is CATSRDWTGSTGELFF. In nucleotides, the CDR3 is TGTGCCACCAGCAGAGACTGGACAGGGAGTACCGGGGAGCTGTTTTTT.

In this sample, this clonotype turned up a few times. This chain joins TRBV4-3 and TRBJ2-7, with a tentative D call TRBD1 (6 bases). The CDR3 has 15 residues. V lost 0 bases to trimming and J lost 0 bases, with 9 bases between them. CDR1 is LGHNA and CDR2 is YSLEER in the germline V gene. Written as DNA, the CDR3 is TGCGCCAGCAGCCAAGATACGACAGGCTCCTACGAGCAGTACTTC. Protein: CASSQDTTGSYEQYF.

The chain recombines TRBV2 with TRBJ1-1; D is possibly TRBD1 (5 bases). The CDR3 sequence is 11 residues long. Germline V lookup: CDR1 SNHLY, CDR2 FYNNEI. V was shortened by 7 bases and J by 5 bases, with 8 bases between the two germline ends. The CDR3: CASTGITEAFF. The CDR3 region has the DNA TGTGCCAGCACAGGGATTACTGAAGCTTTCTTT. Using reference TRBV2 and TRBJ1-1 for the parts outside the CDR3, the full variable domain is EPEVTQTPSHQVTQMGQEVILRCVPISNHLYFYWYRQILGQKVEFLVSFYNNEISEKSEIFDDQFSVERPDGSNFTLKIRSTKLEDSAMYFCASTGITEAFFGQGTRLTVV.

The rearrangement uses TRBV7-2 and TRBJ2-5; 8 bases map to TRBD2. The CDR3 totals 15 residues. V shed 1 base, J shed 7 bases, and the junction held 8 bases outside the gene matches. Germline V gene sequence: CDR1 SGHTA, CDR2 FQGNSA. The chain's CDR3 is CASSLEGLDLRTQYF. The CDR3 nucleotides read TGTGCCAGCAGCTTAGAGGGACTAGATTTGAGGACCCAGTACTTC.

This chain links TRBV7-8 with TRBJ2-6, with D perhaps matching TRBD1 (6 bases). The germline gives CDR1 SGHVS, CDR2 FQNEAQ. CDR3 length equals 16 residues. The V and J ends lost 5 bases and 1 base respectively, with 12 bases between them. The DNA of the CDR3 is TGTGCCAGCAGCCCGCAGGACAGTTCTGGGGCCAACGTCCTGACTTTC. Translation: CASSPQDSSGANVLTF.

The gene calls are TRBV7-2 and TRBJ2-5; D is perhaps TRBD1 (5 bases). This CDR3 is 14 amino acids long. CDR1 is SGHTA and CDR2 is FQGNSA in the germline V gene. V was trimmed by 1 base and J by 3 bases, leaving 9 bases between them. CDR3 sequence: CASSLVAREETQYF. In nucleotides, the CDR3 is TGTGCCAGCAGCTTAGTAGCCAGGGAAGAGACCCAGTACTTC.

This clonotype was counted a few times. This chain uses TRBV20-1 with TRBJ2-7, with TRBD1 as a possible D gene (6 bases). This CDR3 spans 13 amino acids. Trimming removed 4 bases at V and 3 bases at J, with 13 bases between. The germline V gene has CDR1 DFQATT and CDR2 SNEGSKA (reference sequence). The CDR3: CSATWDNSYEQYF. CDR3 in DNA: TGCAGTGCTACCTGGGACAACAGCTACGAGCAGTACTTC.

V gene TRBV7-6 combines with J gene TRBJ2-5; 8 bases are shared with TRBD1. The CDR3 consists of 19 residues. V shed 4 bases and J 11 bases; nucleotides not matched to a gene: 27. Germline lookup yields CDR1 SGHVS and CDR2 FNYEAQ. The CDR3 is CASSSRFRQQGVISYGQYF. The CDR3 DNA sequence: TGTGCCAGCAGCTCCCGATTCCGCCAACAGGGGGTTATATCCTACGGGCAGTACTTC.

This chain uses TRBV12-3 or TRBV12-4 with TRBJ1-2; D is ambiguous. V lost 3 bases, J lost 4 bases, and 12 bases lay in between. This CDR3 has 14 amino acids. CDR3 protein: CASSFGVYRYGYTF. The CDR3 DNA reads TGTGCCAGCAGTTTTGGGGTTTATCGCTATGGCTACACCTTC.